A single sample gave rise to the 19 T cell receptor beta chains below, sequenced in a study of blood T cells in healthy people across ages. Alongside a J-beta primer mix, a sample-barcoded 5' primer served in a second PCR lasting roughly 6 to 12 cycles. TCRdb independently ran MiXCR on the 5' RACE reads; one entry per CDR3 protein. The data show just under 900,000 distinct CDR3 sequences, around 28% seen once. The sample comprised blood. Source of these receptors: a woman of 80 years or more in good health.

The chain links TRBV12-3 or TRBV12-4 to TRBJ2-2; D is possibly TRBD2 (7 bases). The V gene lost 7 bases and the J gene lost 1 base, with 16 bases spanning the gap. This CDR3 is 16 amino acids long. Written as DNA, the CDR3 is TGTGCCAGCACCGCGGGGGCTACGATGAACACCGGGGAGCTGTTTTTT. Residues: CASTAGATMNTGELFF.

This clonotype was seen ten or more times. CDR3 nucleotide sequence: TGCAGTGCAGGACGGGCCCAAGAGACCCAGTACTTC. This encodes CSAGRAQETQYF. The chain couples TRBV20-1 to TRBJ2-5; no firm D call. The CDR3 sequence is 12 residues long. The V and J ends lost 6 bases and 1 base respectively, with 9 bases between them. Germline lookup yields CDR1 DFQATT and CDR2 SNEGSKA (reference sequence).

As regards this clonotype: At one of its ends the junction is not consistent with the germline gene, which may arise from a read error. The genes are TRBV7-2 and TRBJ2-5; TRBD1 matches at 9 bases. The CDR3 is 16 residues long. The germline V gene encodes CDR1 SGHTA and CDR2 FQGNSA. The CDR3 loop reads CARSRAPGQGKDEQYF. The CDR3 nucleotides are TGTGCCCGCAGCCGAGCCCCGGGACAGGGTAAAGATGAGCAGTACTTC.

This clonotype was recorded many times. The gene calls are TRBV7-2 and TRBJ2-3; 9 nucleotides align to TRBD2. This CDR3 has 15 residues. The germline gives CDR1 SGHTA, CDR2 FQGNSA. V was clipped by 2 bases and J by 3 bases; unmatched bases: 3. CDR3 region: CASSLSGGPTDTQYF. The CDR3, as DNA: TGTGCCAGCAGCTTAAGCGGGGGGCCTACAGATACGCAGTATTTT.

At least ten counts were recorded for this clonotype. The rearrangement links TRBV10-3 to TRBJ1-5; D is possibly TRBD1 (5 bases). Between the trimmed V and J ends, which lost 6 bases and 2 bases, there was a span of 11 bases. The CDR3 has 14 amino acids. CDR1 is ENHRY, CDR2 SYGVKD, per germline. For the CDR3, the DNA is TGTGCCATCAGCGACAGTTGGGGCAATCAGCCCCAGCATTTT. Translating gives CAISDSWGNQPQHF.

This clonotype was found many times. The chain couples TRBV2 to TRBJ2-3, with 7 bases fitting TRBD1. CDR3 size: 15 residues. Germline V gene lookup returns CDR1 SNHLY and CDR2 FYNNEI. The trim removed 9 bases at V and 4 bases at J, leaving 13 bases unmatched. CDR3 DNA: TGTGCCAGTAAAGCTGACAGGGCCGCCCCAGATACGCAGTATTTT. It specifies CASKADRAAPDTQYF.

This clonotype occurred a few times. The V call is TRBV4-3, the J call TRBJ2-2, with D unclear. The V end lost 1 base, the J end lost 5 bases, and 14 bases lay between the germline ends. This CDR3 has 16 amino acids. Looked up from germline, CDR1 is LGHNA and CDR2 is YSLEER. The CDR3 nucleotides read TGCGCCAGCAGCCAAGGCCTCAGAACACTGACCGGGGAGCTGTTTTTT. This encodes CASSQGLRTLTGELFF.

This clonotype was detected only a few times. A far larger clone is one nucleotide away, so this likely arose from a read error. The rearrangement joins TRBV12-3 or TRBV12-4 to TRBJ2-3; a possible D gene is TRBD1 (5 bases). The CDR3 runs 14 residues. This CDR3 reads CASSLGQGTDAQYF. The CDR3 DNA reads TGTGCCAGCAGTTTAGGTCAGGGAACAGATGCGCAGTATTTT.

As DNA, the CDR3 is TGTGCCACCAGTGACACAACCGGGACAGGGGGAAGCACTGAAGCTTTCTTT. Translating gives CATSDTTGTGGSTEAFF. V and J are TRBV24-1 and TRBJ1-1, with 11 bases that match TRBD1. V gave up 4 bases and J gave up 4 bases; unmatched junction bases: 10. The V gene's germline CDR1 is KGHDR and CDR2 SFDVKD. This CDR3 region has 17 residues.

This clonotype was observed a few times. The CDR3 here is CSAGGGSTGIGEKLFF. CDR3 coding DNA: TGCAGTGCTGGAGGAGGCTCAACAGGGATCGGCGAAAAACTGTTTTTT. The chain links TRBV20-1 to TRBJ1-4, with D possibly TRBD1 on 6 matching bases. In germline, CDR1 is DFQATT, CDR2 SNEGSKA (reference sequence). The CDR3 totals 16 residues. The V gene lost 5 bases and the J gene lost 8 bases, with 24 bases spanning the gap.

V gene TRBV4-1 combines with J gene TRBJ2-1; maybe TRBD2 (5 bases). Germline CDR1 reads MGHRA; CDR2 reads YSYEKL. V was pared by 1 base and J by 8 bases, with 12 bases between. The CDR3 length is 14 residues. The CDR3 nucleotides read TGCGCCAGCAGCCAAGCACTAGTTAACTATGAGCAGTTCTTC. Encoded protein: CASSQALVNYEQFF.

The rearrangement links TRBV4-1 to TRBJ1-2; D not resolved. The ends were cut back, 0 bases at V and 0 bases at J, with 8 bases in the middle. Germline-derived CDR1 and CDR2 are MGHRA and YSYEKL. This CDR3 region has 15 residues. CDR3 bases: TGCGCCAGCAGCCAAGAACCAGCCGCTAACTATGGCTACACCTTC. It yields the protein CASSQEPAANYGYTF.

This clonotype has a count of ten or more. The chain couples TRBV7-2 to TRBJ2-7; a weak D match, TRBD2 (5 bases). Germline V gene lookup returns CDR1 SGHTA and CDR2 FQGNSA. CDR3 size: 13 residues. Trimming removed 5 bases at V and 5 bases at J, with 13 bases between. CDR3 sequence (DNA): TGTGCCAGCAGCCGATCGAGGGAAGACGAGCAGTACTTC. It encodes CASSRSREDEQYF. Full variable domain (remainder filled in from reference TRBV7-2 and TRBJ2-7): GAGVSQSPSNKVTEKGKDVELRCDPISGHTALYWYRQSLGQGLEFLIYFQGNSAPDKSGLPSDRFSAERTGGSVSTLTIQRTQQEDSAVYLCASSRSREDEQYFGPGTRLTVT.

This clonotype appeared many times. This sequence joins TRBV12-3 or TRBV12-4 and TRBJ2-7; the D gene is possibly TRBD2 (7 bases). Deletions cut 3 bases from V and 3 bases from J, with 15 bases between. The CDR3 runs to 15 residues. This CDR3 is CASSFGGGFNYEQYF. The CDR3 DNA sequence: TGTGCCAGCAGTTTCGGCGGGGGCTTTAACTACGAGCAGTACTTC.

This clonotype was picked up many times. V is TRBV6-1 and J is TRBJ2-7; D is tentatively TRBD1 or TRBD2 (5 bases each). The CDR3 runs 14 residues. V was shortened by 4 bases and J by 2 bases, with 12 bases between the two germline ends. CDR1 is MNHNS and CDR2 is SASEGT in the germline V gene. CDR3 nucleotides: TGTGCCAGCAGTGTAGGGACCGTGACCTACGAGCAGTACTTC. It translates to CASSVGTVTYEQYF.

The chain uses TRBV5-1 and TRBJ2-7; 9 bases are shared with TRBD1. TRBJ2-5 matches the DNA end more closely, so the J call is doubtful. Germline-derived CDR1 and CDR2 are SGHRS and YFSETQ. The CDR3 contains 14 residues. Here the CDR3 reads CASSSAGTGLTQYF. CDR3 bases: TGCGCCAGCAGCTCAGCCGGGACAGGGCTGACCCAGTACTTC.

In regard to this clonotype: A clone one base away is much larger, so this may be a read error. J is TRBJ1-2 and V is TRBV6-2 or TRBV6-3; D remains ambiguous. V was cut by 6 bases and J by 8 bases, with 16 bases left in between. The CDR3 is 13 residues long. CDR1 and CDR2 (germline): MNHEY, SVGEGT. The CDR3 nucleotides are TGTGCCAGCAGCCGAGTGGAGTTCAGAGGCTACACCTTC. As protein: CASSRVEFRGYTF.

This clonotype was seen a handful of times. This may be a read error, as it is one base from a much larger clone. The chain employs TRBV11-2 and TRBJ2-7, with D unresolved. This CDR3 spans 13 amino acids. Germline-derived CDR1 and CDR2 are SGHAT and FQNNGV. With 7 bases removed from V and 7 bases from J, the gap between germline ends came to 17 bases. The CDR3 reads CASTPQDHNEQYF. CDR3 DNA sequence: TGTGCCAGCACCCCGCAAGACCACAATGAGCAGTACTTC. The full variable domain, rest sourced from reference TRBV11-2 and TRBJ2-7, is EAGVAQSPRYKIIEKRQSVAFWCNPISGHATLYWYQQILGQGPKLLIQFQNNGVVDDSQLPKDRFSAERLKGVDSTLKIQPAKLEDSAVYLCASTPQDHNEQYFGPGTRLTVT.

This clonotype occurred many times. V is TRBV5-1 and J is TRBJ2-3; TRBD2 aligns across 10 bases. V shed 6 bases, J shed 4 bases, and the junction held 8 bases outside the gene matches. The CDR3 contains 15 residues. CDR1 SGHRS and CDR2 YFSETQ come from the germline V gene. The chain's CDR3 is CASTPTSGVADTQYF. CDR3 coding DNA: TGCGCCAGCACCCCCACTAGCGGGGTGGCAGATACGCAGTATTTT.